Presented here are 19 T cell receptor beta chains from one specimen sequenced in a study of memory CD4+ T cells and cytomegalovirus serostatus. Single viable CD3+CD4+CD8-CD45RO+ cells were sorted as the memory CD4+ T cells. Sequencing used immunoSEQ multiplex PCR; TCRdb keeps in-frame clones, though not all of them. The table includes just under 40,000 clones, around three quarters detected once. The material sequenced was memory CD4+ T cells from blood. These receptors all come from an adult in good health and CMV-seronegative.

The CDR3 here is CAISEPDANYGYTF. The CDR3 region has the DNA TGTGCCATCAGTGAGCCTGACGCCAACTATGGCTACACCTTC. V gene TRBV10-3 combines with J gene TRBJ1-2; no definite D call. The V and J ends lost 2 bases and 2 bases respectively, with 9 bases between them. Per germline, CDR1 ENHRY and CDR2 SYGVKD. This CDR3 has 14 amino acids.

The J gene is TRBJ1-1, the V gene TRBV5-6; TRBD1 aligns across 11 bases. Germline CDR1 is SGHDT and CDR2 is YYEEEE. The CDR3 consists of 18 residues. The trim removed 4 bases at V and 5 bases at J, leaving 16 bases unmatched. The CDR3 coding sequence is TGTGCCAGCAGCCCCATGGGGACAGGGGGGAGGCTCGGGACTGAAGCTTTCTTT. Amino acid sequence: CASSPMGTGGRLGTEAFF.

This clone has more than one count but fewer than ten. This chain links TRBV5-4 with TRBJ1-2; D uncertain. This CDR3 region has 12 residues. Per germline, CDR1 SGHNT and CDR2 YYREEE (reference sequence). Between the trimmed V and J ends, which lost 1 base and 11 bases, there was a span of 12 bases. The chain's CDR3 is CASSLYSEGYTF. The CDR3 coding sequence is TGTGCCAGCAGCTTGTACAGTGAAGGTTACACCTTC.

The J gene is TRBJ2-2, the V gene TRBV7-7; TRBD2 aligns across 9 bases. This CDR3 spans 15 amino acids. The germline V gene encodes CDR1 SSHAT and CDR2 FNYEAQ (reference sequence). Trimming at V came to 5 bases and at J to 3 bases, leaving 4 bases not matched to a gene. The CDR3 reads CASSLSGGYTGELFF. The CDR3 bases are TGTGCCAGCAGCCTTAGCGGGGGATACACCGGGGAGCTGTTTTTT.

The V gene is TRBV29-1, the J gene TRBJ2-1, with 7 bases that match TRBD1. Trimming took 3 bases from V and 7 from J; bases not matched to a gene: 9. CDR3 length: 14 amino acids. Germline assignment: CDR1 SQVTM and CDR2 ANQGSEA. For the CDR3, the DNA is TGCAGCGTTGAGACAGGGATTAAAGTTAATGAGCAGTTCTTC. Its protein product is CSVETGIKVNEQFF.

The chain carries TRBV18 and TRBJ1-2; 8 positions agree with TRBD1. The V gene end was trimmed by 3 bases and the J gene end by 2 bases; junction bases not matched to a gene: 8. This CDR3 region has 16 residues. Germline assignment: CDR1 KGHSH and CDR2 LQKENI. In DNA, the CDR3 is TGTGCCAGCTCACCCCAAGGGACAGGAGGGAACTATGGCTACACCTTC. Protein sequence: CASSPQGTGGNYGYTF.

The V gene is TRBV9, the J gene TRBJ2-3, with D hard to call. Germline V gene lookup returns CDR1 SGDLS and CDR2 YYNGEE. V was pared by 0 bases and J by 0 bases, with 8 bases between. CDR3 length equals 15 residues. This chain's CDR3 is CASSVVSQSTDTQYF. The CDR3 region has the DNA TGTGCCAGCAGCGTAGTTTCCCAGAGCACAGATACGCAGTATTTT.

By share, this clone ranks as medium-sized. The chain combines TRBV7-8 with TRBJ1-1, with 8 bases aligning to TRBD1. The CDR3 has 15 residues. Trimming took 6 bases from V and 0 from J; bases not matched to a gene: 6. Germline CDR1 reads SGHVS; CDR2 reads FQNEAQ. The CDR3: CASRTRQGLNTEAFF. CDR3 DNA: TGTGCCAGCAGGACCCGACAGGGGTTGAACACTGAAGCTTTCTTT.

The rearrangement links TRBV9 to TRBJ2-1; perhaps TRBD2 as D (5 bases). CDR3 size: 12 residues. The V and J ends lost 0 bases and 8 bases respectively, with 6 bases between them. Germline CDR1 is SGDLS and CDR2 is YYNGEE. DNA of the CDR3: TGTGCCAGCAGCGTAGGGGGAGATGAGCAGTTCTTC. This translates into CASSVGGDEQFF. Full variable domain (outside the CDR3, taken from reference TRBV9 and TRBJ2-1): DSGVTQTPKHLITATGQRVTLRCSPRSGDLSVYWYQQSLDQGLQFLIQYYNGEERAKGNILERFSAQQFPDLHSELNLSSLELGDSALYFCASSVGGDEQFFGPGTRLTVL.

The CDR3 coding sequence is TGTGCCAGCAGCTACGGCTCGGCAGGGCGGACTAGAGAGCAGTACTTC. Protein product: CASSYGSAGRTREQYF. The V call is TRBV13, the J call TRBJ2-7; 7 nucleotides align to TRBD2. Germline V CDR1 and CDR2: PRHDT, FYEKMQ (reference sequence). Trimming cost V 4 bases and J 7 bases; bases outside gene matches: 16. The CDR3 sequence is 16 residues long.

The V call is TRBV29-1, the J call TRBJ2-5; 7 bases map to TRBD1. The CDR3 has 14 amino acids. Trimming at V came to 7 bases and at J to 0 bases, leaving 8 bases not matched to a gene. Germline CDR1 SQVTM, CDR2 ANQGSEA. Here the CDR3 DNA reads TGCAGCGGGGACGCCGGGACAGACCAAGAGACCCAGTACTTC. This gives the protein CSGDAGTDQETQYF.

The V and J genes are TRBV2 and TRBJ2-1, with 9 bases aligning to TRBD2. Germline CDR1 and CDR2: SNHLY and FYNNEI. The CDR3 extends over 17 amino acids. V trimming: 6 bases; J trimming: 8 bases; junction bases outside the gene matches: 17. CDR3 nucleotide sequence: TGTGCCAGCAGGAAGTCTAGCGGGGCGGCGGGAGGACATGAGCAGTTCTTC. It is translated as CASRKSSGAAGGHEQFF.

This clone was picked up a small number of times. The DNA of the CDR3 is TGTGCCAGCAGCGTAGGTGGGTCGGCGGCGTCGCATTCACCCCTCCACTTT. It specifies CASSVGGSAASHSPLHF. The gene calls are TRBV9 and TRBJ1-6; no reliable D call. This CDR3 has 17 amino acids. From germline, CDR1 is SGDLS and CDR2 YYNGEE. V was trimmed by 0 bases and J by 8 bases, leaving 18 bases between them.

The chain links TRBV5-4 to TRBJ2-2; 7 nucleotides align to TRBD1. CDR1 SGHNT and CDR2 YYREEE come from the germline V gene (reference sequence). Germline trimming cut 3 bases from V and 0 bases from J; bases unmatched to any gene: 2. CDR3 size: 15 residues. DNA of the CDR3: TGTGCCAGCAGCTCGGGACAGACGAACACCGGGGAGCTGTTTTTT. It yields the protein CASSSGQTNTGELFF.

The V call is TRBV6-1, the J call TRBJ2-3; D is possibly TRBD1 (5 bases). The V end lost 6 bases, the J end lost 7 bases, and 8 bases lay between the germline ends. The CDR3 covers 11 residues. The germline V gene encodes CDR1 MNHNS and CDR2 SASEGT. The CDR3 is CASRGPYTQYF. CDR3 DNA: TGTGCCAGCAGGGGGCCTTATACGCAGTATTTT.

The chain couples TRBV19 to TRBJ2-7, with 9 nucleotides matching TRBD1. CDR1 and CDR2 (germline): LNHDA, SQIVND (reference sequence). The CDR3 has 14 amino acids. The V and J ends lost 5 bases and 3 bases, in that order; junction bases with no gene match: 5. CDR3 loop: CASSRQGGFYEQYF. CDR3 bases: TGTGCCAGTAGTCGACAGGGGGGTTTCTACGAGCAGTACTTC.

The V call is TRBV30, the J call TRBJ1-2, with 10 bases aligning to TRBD1. Trimming at V came to 2 bases and at J to 2 bases, leaving 5 bases not matched to a gene. The CDR3 has 15 residues. The germline V gene encodes CDR1 GTSNPN and CDR2 SVGIG (reference sequence). The CDR3 reads CAWSTGQGVNYGYTF. CDR3 nucleotide sequence: TGTGCCTGGAGTACAGGACAGGGGGTGAACTATGGCTACACCTTC.

The V gene is TRBV30, the J gene TRBJ1-3, with TRBD1 matching 7 bases. The junction had 6 bases not matched to a gene; V was cut back by 5 bases and J by 2 bases. Germline lookup yields CDR1 GTSNPN and CDR2 SVGIG (reference sequence). This CDR3 region has 14 residues. In DNA form, the CDR3 reads TGTGCCTGGTCCGCAGGGGGGGCTGGAAACACCATATATTTT. Protein product: CAWSAGGAGNTIYF.

This clone has only a few counts. The chain couples TRBV7-9 to TRBJ2-7; TRBD1 aligns across 10 bases. The V segment lost 6 bases and the J segment 7 bases; nucleotides outside the gene matches: 9. The CDR3 length is 14 residues. CDR1 is SEHNR and CDR2 is FQNEAQ in the germline V gene (reference sequence). CDR3 protein: CASRPRQGAREQYF. As DNA, the CDR3 is TGTGCCAGCAGACCCCGACAGGGGGCGAGGGAGCAGTACTTC.